This is a list of T cell receptor beta chains from one sample in a study of blood T cell repertoires in COVID-19. Assay: immunoSEQ multiplex PCR; the TCRdb copy retains only in-frame clones and omits some. The sample comprises about 150,000 clones, about 80% of which are singletons, and around 7.8% rests with the top ten. Material for sequencing was PBMCs or T cells enriched from blood (not recorded which). These receptors originate from a man aged 50 to 59 who had recovered from COVID-19. Both conserved end residues are part of each CDR3. D genes are given only for firm matches. A clone size is listed for some rows: how often the clone was seen (once, few, many), or a class if it is expanded.

D,V,size,J,CDR3,DNA
-,TRBV29-1,once,TRBJ2-1,CSVGPSSAPYNEQFF,TGCAGCGTTGGACCCTCTAGCGCTCCCTACAATGAGCAGTTCTTC
-,TRBV2,-,TRBJ1-4,CASSEGTRANEKLFF,TGTGCCAGCAGTGAAGGGACAAGGGCTAATGAAAAACTGTTTTTT
-,TRBV5-1,-,TRBJ1-3,CASSAGASGNTIYF,TGCGCCAGCAGCGCGGGGGCATCTGGAAACACCATATATTTT
-,TRBV25-1,-,TRBJ1-3,CASSDPRRSGNTIYF,TGTGCCAGCAGTGACCCCCGGAGGTCTGGAAACACCATATATTTT
TRBD2,TRBV6-1,-,TRBJ2-4,CASSEFNQRGLAKNIQYF,TGTGCCAGCAGTGAATTCAACCAGCGGGGATTAGCCAAAAACATTCAGTACTTC
-,TRBV7-2,-,TRBJ2-3,CASSLAGLTDTQYF,TGTGCCAGCAGCTTAGCGGGGCTGACAGATACGCAGTATTTT
-,TRBV5-1,-,TRBJ1-2,CASSSEGQIYGYTF,TGCGCCAGCAGCTCCGAAGGACAGATTTATGGCTACACCTTC
-,TRBV9,-,TRBJ1-2,CASSVDADTQSLAF,TGTGCCAGCAGCGTAGACGCGGACACCCAGAGCTTGGCCTTC
-,TRBV7-2,once,TRBJ2-2,CASSLGYRVAGELFF,TGTGCCAGCAGCTTAGGCTACAGGGTCGCCGGGGAGCTGTTTTTT
-,TRBV7-2,-,TRBJ1-4,CASSPGGTREKLFF,TGTGCCAGCAGCCCAGGTGGCACGCGTGAAAAACTGTTTTTT
TRBD2,TRBV11-3,-,TRBJ2-7,CASSYLTSGEQYF,TGTGCCAGCAGTTATCTTACTAGCGGGGAGCAGTACTTC
-,TRBV6-5,once,TRBJ2-7,CASSYTDRAYEQYF,TGTGCCAGCAGTTACACAGACAGAGCCTACGAGCAGTACTTC
TRBD2,TRBV14,-,TRBJ2-5,CASSQDKRGGRETQYF,TGTGCCAGCAGCCAAGATAAACGGGGGGGCCGGGAGACCCAGTACTTC
TRBD2,TRBV24-1,-,TRBJ2-5,CATSDGGKGVYQETQYF,TGTGCCACCAGTGACGGGGGGAAGGGAGTCTACCAAGAGACCCAGTACTTC
-,TRBV5-1,-,TRBJ2-1,CASSLVARGEQFF,TGCGCCAGCAGCTTGGTGGCTAGAGGTGAGCAGTTCTTC
TRBD1,TRBV29-1,-,TRBJ1-5,CSVAGQTNQPQHF,TGCAGCGTTGCGGGACAGACTAATCAGCCCCAGCATTTT
TRBD1,TRBV7-8,once,TRBJ2-7,CASSSGQGANYEQYF,TGTGCCAGCAGCTCTGGACAGGGGGCGAACTACGAGCAGTACTTC
-,TRBV10-3,-,TRBJ1-1,CAISAATKQGEAFF,TGTGCCATCAGTGCCGCAACTAAACAGGGAGAAGCTTTCTTT
-,TRBV5-8,-,TRBJ2-5,CASSLAWQGYQETQYF,TGTGCCAGCAGCCTCGCTTGGCAGGGGTACCAAGAGACCCAGTACTTC
TRBD2,TRBV10-3,-,TRBJ2-3,CAIKRGKNTDTQYF,TGTGCCATCAAGCGGGGGAAGAACACAGATACGCAGTATTTT
-,TRBV5-1,-,TRBJ1-1,CATRGGPGYTEAFF,TGCGCCACCCGGGGTGGCCCGGGGTACACTGAAGCTTTCTTT
TRBD1,TRBV19,-,TRBJ2-2,CASSNYGGQGATGELFF,TGTGCCAGTAGTAACTACGGGGGACAGGGGGCCACCGGGGAGCTGTTTTTT
-,TRBV7-8,-,TRBJ2-5,CASSFRRGVRETQYF,TGTGCCAGCAGCTTCCGCAGGGGGGTTAGGGAGACCCAGTACTTC
-,TRBV12-3/TRBV12-4,-,TRBJ1-5,CASNEGDQPQHF,TGTGCCAGCAATGAGGGGGATCAGCCCCAGCATTTT
-,TRBV5-1,-,TRBJ1-5,CASSLEGGGNQPQHF,TGCGCCAGCAGCTTGGAAGGGGGTGGCAATCAGCCCCAGCATTTT
TRBD1,TRBV11-3,-,TRBJ1-1,CASSLGTGTEAFF,TGTGCCAGCAGCTTGGGGACAGGCACTGAAGCTTTCTTT
TRBD1,TRBV6-5,-,TRBJ2-6,CASSSWTGRANVLTF,TGTGCCAGCAGTTCTTGGACAGGGCGGGCCAACGTCCTGACTTTC
-,TRBV5-5,-,TRBJ1-3,CASSVGLTGNTIYF,TGTGCCAGCAGCGTGGGACTTACTGGAAACACCATATATTTT
-,TRBV19,-,TRBJ1-2,CASSIGRLYGYTF,TGTGCCAGTAGTATAGGCAGGCTGTATGGCTACACCTTC
-,TRBV14,-,TRBJ2-6,CASSLRVSGANVLTF,TGTGCCAGCAGCCTCAGGGTATCTGGGGCCAACGTCCTGACTTTC